At least ten counts were recorded for the clone carrying this TCR beta chain. Thyroid surgery had not been preceded by any treatment in any patient. The data were obtained in a study of metastatic and nonmetastatic thyroid tumors. V was cut by 4 bases and J by 1 base, with 16 bases left in between. In germline, CDR1 is MNHEY, CDR2 SMNVEV (reference sequence). The CDR3 is 17 residues long. TCRdb reanalyzed the PCR reads with MiXCR. The sample consists of over 30,000 clones, approximately 7.4% of them appearing once. This chain uses TRBV27 with TRBJ2-2; the D call may be TRBD1 or TRBD2 (5 bases each). Source material: blood. The receptor's source is a female donor with papillary thyroid cancer or a benign thyroid nodule (not recorded which). Some clones in this sample may be carry-over from other donors' samples. CDR3 residues: CASSSTLGPLNTGELFF. CDR3 sequence (DNA): TGTGCCAGCAGTTCTACCTTGGGACCATTGAACACCGGGGAGCTGTTTTTT.